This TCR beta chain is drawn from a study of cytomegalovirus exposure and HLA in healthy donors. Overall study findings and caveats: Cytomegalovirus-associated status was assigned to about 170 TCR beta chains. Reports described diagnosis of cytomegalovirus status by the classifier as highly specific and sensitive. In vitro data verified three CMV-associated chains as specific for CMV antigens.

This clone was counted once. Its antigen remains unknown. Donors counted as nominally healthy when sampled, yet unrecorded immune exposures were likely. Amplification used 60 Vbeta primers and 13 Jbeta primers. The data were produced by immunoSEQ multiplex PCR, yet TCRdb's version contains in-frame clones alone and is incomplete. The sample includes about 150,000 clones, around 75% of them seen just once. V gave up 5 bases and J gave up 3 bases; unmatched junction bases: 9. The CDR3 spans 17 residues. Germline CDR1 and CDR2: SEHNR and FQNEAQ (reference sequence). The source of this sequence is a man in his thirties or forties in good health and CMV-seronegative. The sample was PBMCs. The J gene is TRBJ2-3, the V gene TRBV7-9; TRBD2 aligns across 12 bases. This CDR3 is CASSPGLAGGWTDTQYF. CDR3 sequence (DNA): TGTGCCAGCAGCCCCGGTCTAGCGGGAGGGTGGACAGATACGCAGTATTTT.